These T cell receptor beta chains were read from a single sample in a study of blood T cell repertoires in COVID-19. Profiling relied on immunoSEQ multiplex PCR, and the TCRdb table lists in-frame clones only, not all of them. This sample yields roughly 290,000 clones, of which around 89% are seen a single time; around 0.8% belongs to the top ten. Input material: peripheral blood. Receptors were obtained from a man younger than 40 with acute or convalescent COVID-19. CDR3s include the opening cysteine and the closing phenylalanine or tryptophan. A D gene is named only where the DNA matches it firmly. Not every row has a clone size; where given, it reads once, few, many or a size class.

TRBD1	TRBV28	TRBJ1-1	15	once	TGTGCCAGCAGTTCTACACTGACAGGGGTAGGTGAAGCTTTCTTT	CASSSTLTGVGEAFF
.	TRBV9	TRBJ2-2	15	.	TGTGCCAGCAGCATCGGGACACCCAACACCGGGGAGCTGTTTTTT	CASSIGTPNTGELFF
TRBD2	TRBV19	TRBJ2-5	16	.	TGTGCCAGTAGTATAGGCGGGACTAGCGGGAGCGAGACCCAGTACTTC	CASSIGGTSGSETQYF
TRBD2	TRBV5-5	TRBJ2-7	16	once	TGTGCCAGCAGCTTGGTCTTAGCGGGGGAGTCCTACGAGCAGTACTTC	CASSLVLAGESYEQYF
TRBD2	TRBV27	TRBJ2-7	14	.	TGTGCCAGCAGGCGGGGACTAGGATCCTACGAGCAGTACTTC	CASRRGLGSYEQYF
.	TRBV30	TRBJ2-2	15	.	TGTGCCTGGAGTCGGGGGGCCGCGAACACCGGGGAGCTGTTTTTT	CAWSRGAANTGELFF
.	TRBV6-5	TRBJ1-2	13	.	TGTGCCAGCAGTCCCTTTTTTAACTATGGCTACACCTTC	CASSPFFNYGYTF
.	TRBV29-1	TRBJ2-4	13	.	TGCAGCGTACCTGCGTCGGGCAAAAACATTCAGTACTTC	CSVPASGKNIQYF
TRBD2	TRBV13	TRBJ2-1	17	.	TGTGCCAGCAGCCCCTCAACCCTAGCGGGAGGGCCTGGCGAGCAGTTCTTC	CASSPSTLAGGPGEQFF
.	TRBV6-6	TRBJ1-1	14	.	TGTGCCAGCCGAGCGACAGAAATGAACACTGAAGCTTTCTTT	CASRATEMNTEAFF
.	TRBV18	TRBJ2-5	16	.	TGTGCCAGCTCAAGGAGGGGCGGCCCGGAACAAGAGACCCAGTACTTC	CASSRRGGPEQETQYF
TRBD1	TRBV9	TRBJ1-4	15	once	TGTGCCAGCAGCGTAGCAGGGGGATTTAATGAAAAACTGTTTTTT	CASSVAGGFNEKLFF
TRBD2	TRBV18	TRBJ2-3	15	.	TGTGCCAGCTCACTGCGACTAGCGGGGGGATATACGCAGTATTTT	CASSLRLAGGYTQYF
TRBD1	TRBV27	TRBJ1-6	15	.	TGTGCCAGCAGTACTACAGGGGCATATAATTCACCCCTCCACTTT	CASSTTGAYNSPLHF
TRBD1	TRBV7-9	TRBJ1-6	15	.	TGTGCCAGCAGCATAGACGGGGACAGGGTAGTACCCCTCCACTTT	CASSIDGDRVVPLHF
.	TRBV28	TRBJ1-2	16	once	TGTGCCAGCAGTTTAGGATTGAGGGCTGGGGTATATGGCTACACCTTC	CASSLGLRAGVYGYTF
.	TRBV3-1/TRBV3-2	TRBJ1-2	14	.	TGTGCCAGCAGCCATCTCAGGGTTCTCTATGGCTACACCTTC	CASSHLRVLYGYTF
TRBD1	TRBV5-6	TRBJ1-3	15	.	TGTGCCAGCAGCCGGGACAGAATTTCTGGAAACACCATATATTTT	CASSRDRISGNTIYF
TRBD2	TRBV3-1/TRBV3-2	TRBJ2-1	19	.	TGTGCCAGCAGCCCCAAAAGGACTAGCGGGAGGGAGAAGCAAAATGAGCAGTTCTTC	CASSPKRTSGREKQNEQFF
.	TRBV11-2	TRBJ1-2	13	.	TGTGCCAGCAGCCCAGACGGGAACTATGGCTACACCTTC	CASSPDGNYGYTF
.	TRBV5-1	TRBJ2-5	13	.	TGCGCCAGCAGCGGTACTAGCTATGAGACCCAGTACTTC	CASSGTSYETQYF
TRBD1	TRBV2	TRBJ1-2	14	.	TGTGCCAGCAGTGACCTCCGACAGGGGGGTGGCTACACCTTC	CASSDLRQGGGYTF